The present T cell receptor beta chain was sequenced within a study of CD8+ T cells in alopecia areata. The wider study: Patients received oral tofacitinib, 5 to 10 mg twice daily, for moderate-to-severe alopecia areata.

After isolation, RNA underwent reverse transcription to generate cDNA as the sequencing template. Repertoires were generated with immunoSEQ multiplex PCR, while TCRdb's copy carries only in-frame clones and drops some. The sample holds 150,000 to 200,000 clones, about 71% seen once. Concerning this clone: Antigen unknown.

Study results and caveats: Scalp samples also yield sequences of resident alphabeta T cells from normal skin. Elevated clonality characterized lesional scalp relative to normal scalp, particularly in alopecia totalis/universalis. There were many expanded lesional clones persisting in scalp and blood during tofacitinib.

Specified treatment: oral pan-JAK inhibitor, 5-10 mg twice daily. Germline loops: CDR1 SQVTM, CDR2 ANQGSEA. The V gene end was trimmed by 4 bases and the J gene end by 4 bases; junction bases not matched to a gene: 6. This CDR3 is built from 14 residues. This specimen was CD4+ T cells sorted from blood, taken at week 4, from a patient treated with tofacitinib. V gene TRBV29-1 combines with J gene TRBJ2-5, with 10 bases aligning to TRBD2. The TCR originated in a human donor with alopecia areata. The DNA for the CDR3 is TGCAGCGTTGGGTACAGCGGGGGGGCAGAGACCCAGTACTTC. Amino acids: CSVGYSGGAETQYF.